Shown below are 18 T cell receptor beta chains from a single sample sequenced in a study of shared clonotypes between healthy human individuals. The assay was immunoSEQ multiplex PCR, and TCRdb's table has in-frame clones only and misses some. The sample lists fewer than 1.6 million clones; approximately 98.5% were seen once. Specimen: naive CD4+ T cells sorted from blood. The subset denotes: CD45RA+ positively selected. Receptors originate from a man aged 25 to 40 in good health.

The chain carries TRBV4-3 and TRBJ2-5; weak D call: TRBD2 (5 bases). Germline V gives CDR1 LGHNA, CDR2 YSLEER. This CDR3 spans 15 amino acids. The V end was cut by 0 bases, the J end by 4 bases, with 12 bases between. In nucleotides, the CDR3 is TGCGCCAGCAGCCAAGATCGGACTTTGAGAGAGACCCAGTACTTC. Its translation is CASSQDRTLRETQYF.

V usage is TRBV6-5 and J usage is TRBJ2-1, with 7 positions matching TRBD2. CDR3 length: 14 amino acids. With V trimmed by 6 bases and J by 4 bases, 6 bases remained unmatched. Germline CDR1 and CDR2: MNHEY and SVGAGI. The CDR3 here is CASSPSGEYNEQFF. In DNA, the CDR3 is TGTGCCAGCAGCCCGAGCGGGGAGTACAATGAGCAGTTCTTC.

The chain joins TRBV10-1 to TRBJ2-2; 8 positions agree with TRBD2. This CDR3 is built from 15 residues. V shed 4 bases, J shed 5 bases, and the junction held 6 bases outside the gene matches. Germline CDR1 WNHNN, CDR2 SYGVQD (reference sequence). The DNA for the CDR3 is TGCGCCAGCAGTGTAGCGGGGCTGGGGACCGGGGAGCTGTTTTTT. Its protein is CASSVAGLGTGELFF.

The chain uses TRBV4-1 and TRBJ1-1; a weak D match, TRBD1 (5 bases). V lost 0 bases, J lost 5 bases, and 7 bases lay in between. Germline V gene lookup returns CDR1 MGHRA and CDR2 YSYEKL. This CDR3 is built from 13 residues. CDR3 bases: TGCGCCAGCAGCCAAGAGTGGGGGACTGAAGCTTTCTTT. Protein product: CASSQEWGTEAFF.

This chain uses TRBV25-1 with TRBJ2-5; either TRBD1 or TRBD2 may supply D (6 bases each). From germline, CDR1 is MGHDK and CDR2 SYGVNS. The CDR3 runs 13 residues. V dropped 6 bases and J dropped 1 base, with 9 bases sitting between them. For the CDR3, the DNA is TGTGCCAGCAGGTGGGGGGCCCAAGAGACCCAGTACTTC. Translated, it gives CASRWGAQETQYF.

This sequence joins TRBV2 and TRBJ1-2, with TRBD1 matching 8 bases. This CDR3 comprises 14 residues. Germline V CDR1 and CDR2: SNHLY, FYNNEI. After removal of 6 bases from V and 0 bases from J, the junction contained 3 bases not matched to a gene. CDR3 amino acids: CASRATGANYGYTF. CDR3 DNA sequence: TGTGCCAGCAGGGCGACAGGGGCTAACTATGGCTACACCTTC.

The rearrangement uses TRBV29-1 and TRBJ2-7, with D possibly being TRBD1 (5 bases). Germline assignment: CDR1 SQVTM and CDR2 ANQGSEA. Trimming removed 6 bases from V and 5 bases from J, with 11 bases in between. CDR3 size: 11 residues. The CDR3 coding sequence is TGCAGCGTGACCAGGGTTAACGAGCAGTACTTC. Translating gives CSVTRVNEQYF.

This clone has just one count. The chain couples TRBV4-3 to TRBJ2-7, with 9 positions matching TRBD2. CDR3 length: 14 amino acids. Germline V gene sequence: CDR1 LGHNA, CDR2 YSLEER. V lost 1 base to trimming and J lost 6 bases; unmatched junction nucleotides: 4. This CDR3 is CASSQVAGASEQYF. DNA for the CDR3: TGCGCCAGCAGCCAAGTAGCGGGAGCCTCCGAGCAGTACTTC.

V gene TRBV6-4 combines with J gene TRBJ2-1; TRBD2 matches at 13 bases. The CDR3 is 15 amino acids. The germline CDR1 and CDR2 sequences are MRHNA and SNTAGT. Trimming removed 4 bases from V and 10 bases from J; junction bases left unmatched: 7. CDR3 bases: TGTGCCAGCAGTGGCCCGGGACTAGCGGGATACGAGCAGTTCTTC. Translation: CASSGPGLAGYEQFF.

V and J are TRBV6-1 and TRBJ2-7; D is perhaps TRBD2 (6 bases). V was clipped by 11 bases and J by 7 bases, with 15 bases between them. Germline CDR1 is MNHNS and CDR2 is SASEGT. The CDR3 runs to 11 residues. For the CDR3, the DNA is TGTGCCGCAGACCGGGAGTGGGAGCAGTACTTC. Translated, it gives CAADREWEQYF.

The chain carries TRBV29-1 and TRBJ2-1; D may be TRBD2 (6 bases). Germline-derived CDR1 and CDR2 are SQVTM and ANQGSEA. This CDR3 comprises 15 residues. Trimming cost V 7 bases and J 1 base, with 17 bases left between them. The CDR3 is CSARGVAESYNEQFF. The CDR3 nucleotides read TGCAGCGCTCGTGGGGTAGCGGAGTCCTACAATGAGCAGTTCTTC.

This clone was seen a handful of times. Other DNA sequences in the same sample also yield this CDR3. The rearrangement uses TRBV11-3 and TRBJ2-2; tentative D call: TRBD1 (6 bases). The CDR3 spans 13 residues. Trimming took 4 bases from V and 6 from J, leaving 9 bases between them. Germline assignment: CDR1 SGHNT and CDR2 YENEEA. The CDR3 region is CASSYRDPGELFF. CDR3 sequence (DNA): TGTGCCAGCAGCTACAGGGATCCCGGGGAGCTGTTTTTT.

The CDR3 nucleotides are TGCGCCAGCATCACCGGACAGGGCCAAGAGACCCAGTACTTC. It is translated as CASITGQGQETQYF. The J gene is TRBJ2-5, the V gene TRBV23-1; 8 nucleotides agree with TRBD1. TRBV23-1 is given ORF status, its function remaining uncertain. The CDR3 length is 14 residues. V lost 7 bases to trimming and J lost 1 base; unmatched junction nucleotides: 5.

V and J are TRBV5-1 and TRBJ1-2; maybe TRBD1 (5 bases). The CDR3 extends over 13 amino acids. Deletions cut 0 bases from V and 9 bases from J, with 12 bases between. CDR1 is SGHRS and CDR2 is YFSETQ in the germline V gene. CDR3 protein: CASSLDGGGSYTF. The DNA of the CDR3 is TGCGCCAGCAGCTTGGATGGCGGGGGGAGCTACACCTTC.

The J gene is TRBJ1-5, the V gene TRBV6-6, with 7 bases fitting TRBD1. The CDR3 contains 15 residues. Germline values: CDR1 MNHNY, CDR2 SVGAGI (reference sequence). The V gene end was trimmed by 6 bases and the J gene end by 0 bases; junction bases not matched to a gene: 5. The CDR3, as DNA: TGTGCCAGCAGAATCGACAGGGATAGCAATCAGCCCCAGCATTTT. It codes for CASRIDRDSNQPQHF.

The V gene is TRBV5-5, the J gene TRBJ1-2, with D unclear. CDR1 SGHKS and CDR2 YYEKEE come from the germline V gene (reference sequence). This CDR3 region has 13 residues. V lost 2 bases and J 6 bases, leaving 11 bases between the germline ends. The CDR3 DNA is TGTGCCAGCAGCTTCAGGTCGCCGCATGGCTACACCTTC. It codes for CASSFRSPHGYTF.

The chain recombines TRBV28 with TRBJ2-2, with 8 nucleotides matching TRBD2. The germline CDR1 and CDR2 sequences are MDHEN and SYDVKM. The junction had 10 bases not matched to a gene; V was cut back by 6 bases and J by 1 base. This CDR3 comprises 17 residues. CDR3 protein: CASRPRSSGRNTGELFF. The CDR3 DNA reads TGTGCCAGCAGACCGCGGAGCAGCGGGAGGAACACCGGGGAGCTGTTTTTT.

This chain connects TRBV7-9 to TRBJ2-7; perhaps TRBD2 as D (6 bases). The CDR3 covers 14 residues. V was shortened by 4 bases and J by 12 bases, with 22 bases between the two germline ends. The germline V gene encodes CDR1 SEHNR and CDR2 FQNEAQ (reference sequence). In DNA, the CDR3 is TGTGCCAGCAGCTCGACTAGAATAGATTTGCCACCGTACTTC. Amino acids: CASSSTRIDLPPYF.